The 13 T cell receptor beta chains listed next were all sequenced from one sample in a study of control samples from healthy donors and cancer patients. Method: immunoSEQ multiplex PCR; TCRdb's copy keeps in-frame clones and lacks some. Of 70,000 to 80,000 clones listed, 75% to 90% are singletons. The sequencing input was PBMCs. The receptors derive from a woman aged 45-60 years with colorectal cancer.

In DNA form, the CDR3 reads TGTGCCAGCAGCTTATCAGGGGGTCCGAACACTGAAGCTTTCTTT. It encodes CASSLSGGPNTEAFF. The chain has TRBV7-9 and TRBJ1-1; 7 nucleotides line up with TRBD1. The CDR3 contains 15 residues. The germline CDR1 and CDR2 sequences are SEHNR and FQNEAQ (reference sequence). V lost 2 bases to trimming and J lost 1 base; unmatched junction nucleotides: 4. Filled out from reference TRBV7-9 and TRBJ1-1, the complete variable domain reads DTGVSQNPRHKITKRGQNVTFRCDPISEHNRLYWYRQTLGQGPEFLTYFQNEAQLEKSRLLSDRFSAERPKGSFSTLEIQRTEQGDSAMYLCASSLSGGPNTEAFFGQGTRLTVV.

V gene TRBV5-1 combines with J gene TRBJ1-4; D call uncertain. The germline V gene has CDR1 SGHRS and CDR2 YFSETQ. This CDR3 has 14 amino acids. Between the trimmed V and J ends, which lost 4 bases and 5 bases, there was a span of 12 bases. In DNA, the CDR3 is TGCGCCAGCAGCCCGGCGGGGTTAAATGAAAAACTGTTTTTT. Amino acids: CASSPAGLNEKLFF.

V and J are TRBV7-9 and TRBJ1-2; D is uncertain. V was trimmed by 0 bases and J by 2 bases, leaving 7 bases between them. There are 14 residues in the CDR3. Germline V gives CDR1 SEHNR, CDR2 FQNEAQ (reference sequence). In nucleotides, the CDR3 is TGTGCCAGCAGCTTAGCTCCGGCGAACTATGGCTACACCTTC. Its translation is CASSLAPANYGYTF.

The count of this clone is one. This chain joins TRBV2 and TRBJ1-5, with D maybe TRBD1 (6 bases). The CDR3 loop spans 15 amino acids. V lost 7 bases to trimming and J lost 0 bases, with 13 bases between them. CDR1 is SNHLY, CDR2 FYNNEI, per germline. CDR3 region: CASTGGGYSNQPQHF. In nucleotides, the CDR3 is TGTGCCAGCACCGGAGGGGGGTATAGCAATCAGCCCCAGCATTTT.

In this sample, this clone turned up a few times. The chain links TRBV20-1 to TRBJ1-1; D gene ambiguous. The V end was cut by 3 bases, the J end by 5 bases, with 7 bases between. The CDR3 extends over 11 amino acids. Germline CDR1 reads DFQATT; CDR2 reads SNEGSKA (reference sequence). CDR3 in DNA: TGCAGTGCTAGGGCGGGGACTGAAGCTTTCTTT. Its translation: CSARAGTEAFF.

This clone was counted only a few times. The chain employs TRBV24-1 and TRBJ2-5, with D uncertain. This CDR3 has 12 amino acids. Trimming removed 1 base from V and 5 bases from J, with 4 bases in between. The germline gives CDR1 KGHDR, CDR2 SFDVKD. CDR3 region: CATSDLGETQYF. The CDR3 DNA reads as TGTGCCACCAGTGATTTAGGGGAGACCCAGTACTTC.

This clone was counted between two and nine times. The chain carries TRBV2 and TRBJ1-1; D is uncertain. The CDR3 runs 13 residues. V dropped 8 bases and J dropped 1 base, with 11 bases sitting between them. CDR1 SNHLY and CDR2 FYNNEI come from the germline V gene. CDR3 in amino acids: CASGLWGNTEAFF. Written as DNA, the CDR3 is TGTGCCAGCGGATTGTGGGGGAACACTGAAGCTTTCTTT.

This sequence joins TRBV29-1 and TRBJ2-3; 9 bases fit TRBD1. Germline values: CDR1 SQVTM, CDR2 ANQGSEA. V lost 6 bases, J lost 1 base, and 5 bases stayed unmatched. This CDR3 comprises 14 residues. CDR3 bases: TGCAGCGTCAAGACAGGGGGAGGCACAGATACGCAGTATTTT. It specifies CSVKTGGGTDTQYF.

The chain is built from TRBV6-5 and TRBJ2-5, with D perhaps being TRBD1 or TRBD2 (6 bases each). Germline V gene lookup returns CDR1 MNHEY and CDR2 SVGAGI. Trimming removed 8 bases at V and 4 bases at J, with 20 bases between. This CDR3 region has 15 residues. The CDR3 DNA reads as TGTGCCAGCTTACCCAACGGGGGCCGGGGAGAGACCCAGTACTTC. Its protein is CASLPNGGRGETQYF.

The chain is built from TRBV9 and TRBJ1-6, with D unresolved. The CDR3 totals 14 residues. The germline V gene encodes CDR1 SGDLS and CDR2 YYNGEE. Trimming pared 0 bases from V and 10 bases from J, leaving 11 bases between. The CDR3 DNA is TGTGCCAGCAGCGTAGGACTGTTTGGATCACCCCTCCACTTT. Translated: CASSVGLFGSPLHF.

V usage is TRBV6-2 or TRBV6-3 and J usage is TRBJ1-5, with TRBD1 as a possible D gene (5 bases). Trimming left V 6 bases short and J 2 bases short, with 11 bases between. The CDR3 consists of 14 residues. Germline V CDR1 and CDR2: MNHEY, SVGEGT. This CDR3 reads CASSRDPRNQPQHF. CDR3 nucleotide sequence: TGTGCCAGCAGCCGGGACCCTCGCAATCAGCCCCAGCATTTT.

The V call is TRBV28, the J call TRBJ1-5; D is undetermined. CDR1 and CDR2 from the germline V gene are MDHEN and SYDVKM. Trimming took 3 bases from V and 4 from J, leaving 10 bases between them. This CDR3 has 14 amino acids. The CDR3 protein is CASSLGSRNQPQHF. DNA of the CDR3: TGTGCCAGCAGTTTGGGCAGTAGAAATCAGCCCCAGCATTTT.

CDR3 sequence: CASSSLPGGAREQFF. The CDR3, as DNA: TGTGCCAGCAGCTCCCTTCCCGGGGGGGCTAGGGAGCAGTTCTTC. The rearrangement joins TRBV3-1 (or the pseudogene TRBV3-2) to TRBJ2-1, with TRBD2 matching 8 bases. With 5 bases clipped from V and 10 bases from J, the junction kept 13 bases outside the gene matches. Germline CDR1 is LGHDT and CDR2 is YNNKEL (reference sequence). CDR3 size: 15 residues.